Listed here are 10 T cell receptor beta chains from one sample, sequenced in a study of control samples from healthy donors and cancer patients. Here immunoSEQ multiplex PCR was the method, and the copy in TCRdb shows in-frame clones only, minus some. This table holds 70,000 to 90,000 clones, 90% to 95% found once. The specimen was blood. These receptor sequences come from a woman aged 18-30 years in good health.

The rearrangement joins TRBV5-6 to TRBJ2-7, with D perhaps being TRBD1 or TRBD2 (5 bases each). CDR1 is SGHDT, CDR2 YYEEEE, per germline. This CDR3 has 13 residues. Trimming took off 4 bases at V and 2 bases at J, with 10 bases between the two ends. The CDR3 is CASSLGTTYEQYF. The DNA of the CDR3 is TGTGCCAGCAGCCTAGGGACCACCTACGAGCAGTACTTC.

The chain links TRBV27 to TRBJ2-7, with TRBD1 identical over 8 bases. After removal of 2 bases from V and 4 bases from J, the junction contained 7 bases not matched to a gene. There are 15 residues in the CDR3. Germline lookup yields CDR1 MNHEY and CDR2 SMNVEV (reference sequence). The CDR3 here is CASSLGSGGRYEQYF. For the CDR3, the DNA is TGTGCCAGCAGTTTAGGGTCAGGGGGCAGATACGAGCAGTACTTC.

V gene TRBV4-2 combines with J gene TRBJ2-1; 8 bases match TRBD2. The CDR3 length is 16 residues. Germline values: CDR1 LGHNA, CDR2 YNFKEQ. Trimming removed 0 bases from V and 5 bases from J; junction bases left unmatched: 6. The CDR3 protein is CASSQDALAAHNEQFF. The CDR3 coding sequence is TGTGCCAGCAGCCAAGATGCACTAGCGGCCCACAATGAGCAGTTCTTC.

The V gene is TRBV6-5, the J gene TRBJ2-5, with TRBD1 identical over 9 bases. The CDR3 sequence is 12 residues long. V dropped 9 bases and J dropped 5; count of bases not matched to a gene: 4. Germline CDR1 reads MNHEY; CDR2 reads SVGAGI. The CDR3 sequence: CASTGGAETQYF. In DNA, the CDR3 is TGTGCCAGTACAGGGGGCGCGGAGACCCAGTACTTC.

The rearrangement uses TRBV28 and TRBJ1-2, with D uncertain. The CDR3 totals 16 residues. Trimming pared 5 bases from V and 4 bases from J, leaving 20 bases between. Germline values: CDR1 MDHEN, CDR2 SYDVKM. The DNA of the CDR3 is TGTGCCAGCAGTAAGACCTTTCAAACGGCGGGCTATGGCTACACCTTC. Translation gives CASSKTFQTAGYGYTF.

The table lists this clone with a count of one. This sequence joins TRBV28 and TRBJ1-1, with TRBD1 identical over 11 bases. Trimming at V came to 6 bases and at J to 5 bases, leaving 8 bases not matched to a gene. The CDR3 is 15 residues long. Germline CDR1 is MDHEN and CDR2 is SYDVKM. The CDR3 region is CASREPGTGGTEAFF. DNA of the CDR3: TGTGCCAGCAGAGAACCCGGGACAGGGGGTACTGAAGCTTTCTTT.

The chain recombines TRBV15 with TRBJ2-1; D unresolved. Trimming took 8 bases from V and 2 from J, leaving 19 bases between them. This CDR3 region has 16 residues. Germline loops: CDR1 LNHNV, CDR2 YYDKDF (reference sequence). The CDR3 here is CATRKNTGNTYNEQFF. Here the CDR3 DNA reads TGTGCCACCCGAAAGAATACTGGAAATACCTACAATGAGCAGTTCTTC.

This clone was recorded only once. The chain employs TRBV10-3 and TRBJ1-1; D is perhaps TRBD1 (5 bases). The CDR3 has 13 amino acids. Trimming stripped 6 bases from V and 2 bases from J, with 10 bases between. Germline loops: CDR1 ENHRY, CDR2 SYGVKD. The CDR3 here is CAIRTDSNTEAFF. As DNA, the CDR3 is TGTGCCATCAGGACAGACAGTAACACTGAAGCTTTCTTT.

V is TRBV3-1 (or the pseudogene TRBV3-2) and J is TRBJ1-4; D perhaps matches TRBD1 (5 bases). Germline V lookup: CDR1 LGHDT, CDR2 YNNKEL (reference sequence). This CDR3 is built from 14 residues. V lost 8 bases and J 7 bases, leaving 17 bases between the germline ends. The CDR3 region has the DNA TGTGCCAGCGGCCCTAAGTGGGACGGTGAAAAACTGTTTTTT. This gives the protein CASGPKWDGEKLFF.

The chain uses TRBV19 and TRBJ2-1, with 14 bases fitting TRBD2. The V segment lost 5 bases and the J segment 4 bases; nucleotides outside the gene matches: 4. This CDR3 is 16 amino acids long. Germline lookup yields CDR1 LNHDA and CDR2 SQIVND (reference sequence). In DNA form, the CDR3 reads TGTGCCAGTAGTCCGGGACTAGCGGGAGTATACAATGAGCAGTTCTTC. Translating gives CASSPGLAGVYNEQFF.